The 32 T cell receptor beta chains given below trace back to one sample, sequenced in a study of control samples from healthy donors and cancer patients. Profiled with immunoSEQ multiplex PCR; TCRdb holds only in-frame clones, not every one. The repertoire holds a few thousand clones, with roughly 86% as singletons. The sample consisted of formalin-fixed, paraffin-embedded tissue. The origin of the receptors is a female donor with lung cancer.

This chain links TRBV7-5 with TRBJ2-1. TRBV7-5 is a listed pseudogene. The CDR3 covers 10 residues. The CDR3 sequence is CARSGNEQFF. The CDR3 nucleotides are TGTGCCAGGAGCGGCAATGAGCAGTTCTTC.

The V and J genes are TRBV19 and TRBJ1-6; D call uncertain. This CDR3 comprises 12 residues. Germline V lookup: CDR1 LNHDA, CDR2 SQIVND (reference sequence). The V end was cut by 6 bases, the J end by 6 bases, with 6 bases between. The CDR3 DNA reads TGTGCCAGTAGGACGGCTAATTCACCCCTCCACTTT. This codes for CASRTANSPLHF.

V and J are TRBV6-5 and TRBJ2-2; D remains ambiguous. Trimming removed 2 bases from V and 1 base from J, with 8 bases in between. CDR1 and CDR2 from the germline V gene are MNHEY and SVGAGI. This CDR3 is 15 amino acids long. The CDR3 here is CASSYLPLNTGELFF. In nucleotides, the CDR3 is TGTGCCAGCAGTTACCTGCCCTTGAACACCGGGGAGCTGTTTTTT.

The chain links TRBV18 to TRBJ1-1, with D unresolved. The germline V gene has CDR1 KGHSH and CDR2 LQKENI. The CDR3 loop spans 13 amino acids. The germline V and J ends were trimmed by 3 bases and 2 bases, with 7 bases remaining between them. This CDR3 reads CASSPGLNTEAFF. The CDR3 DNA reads TGTGCCAGCTCACCGGGGTTAAACACTGAAGCTTTCTTT.

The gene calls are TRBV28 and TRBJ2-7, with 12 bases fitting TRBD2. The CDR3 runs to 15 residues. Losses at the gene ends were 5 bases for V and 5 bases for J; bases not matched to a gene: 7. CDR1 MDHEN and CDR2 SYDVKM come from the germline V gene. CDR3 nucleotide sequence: TGTGCCAGCAGTCCCCTAGCGGGAGGGCCTGACGAGCAGTACTTC. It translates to CASSPLAGGPDEQYF.

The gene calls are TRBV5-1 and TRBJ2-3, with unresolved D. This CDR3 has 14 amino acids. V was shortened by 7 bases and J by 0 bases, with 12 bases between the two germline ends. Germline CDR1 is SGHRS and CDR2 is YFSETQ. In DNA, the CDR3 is TGCGCCAGCGGTTCCGAAGCTAGCACAGATACGCAGTATTTT. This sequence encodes CASGSEASTDTQYF.

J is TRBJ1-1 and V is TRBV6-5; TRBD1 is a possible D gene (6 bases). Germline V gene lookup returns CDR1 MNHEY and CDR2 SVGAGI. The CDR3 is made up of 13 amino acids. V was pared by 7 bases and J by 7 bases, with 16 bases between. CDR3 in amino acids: CASKQGNEIEAFF. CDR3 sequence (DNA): TGTGCCAGCAAGCAGGGGAACGAGATTGAAGCTTTCTTT.

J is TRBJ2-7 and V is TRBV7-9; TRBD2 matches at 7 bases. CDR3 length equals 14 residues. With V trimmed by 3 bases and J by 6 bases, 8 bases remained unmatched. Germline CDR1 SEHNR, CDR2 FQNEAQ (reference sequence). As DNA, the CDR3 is TGTGCCAGCAGCTTTAGTACGGGAGGCGGCGAGCAGTACTTC. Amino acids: CASSFSTGGGEQYF.

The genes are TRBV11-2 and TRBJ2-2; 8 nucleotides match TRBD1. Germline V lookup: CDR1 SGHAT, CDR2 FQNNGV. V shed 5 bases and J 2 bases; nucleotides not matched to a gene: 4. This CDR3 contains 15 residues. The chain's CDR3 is CASSRGQGNTGELFF. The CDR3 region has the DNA TGTGCCAGCAGCCGAGGACAGGGTAACACCGGGGAGCTGTTTTTT.

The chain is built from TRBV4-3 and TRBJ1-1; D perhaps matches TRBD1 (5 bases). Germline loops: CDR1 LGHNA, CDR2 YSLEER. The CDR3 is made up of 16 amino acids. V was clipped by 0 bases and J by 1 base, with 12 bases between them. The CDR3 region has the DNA TGCGCCAGCAGCCAAGAAGTGGGGGGGTGGAACACTGAAGCTTTCTTT. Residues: CASSQEVGGWNTEAFF.

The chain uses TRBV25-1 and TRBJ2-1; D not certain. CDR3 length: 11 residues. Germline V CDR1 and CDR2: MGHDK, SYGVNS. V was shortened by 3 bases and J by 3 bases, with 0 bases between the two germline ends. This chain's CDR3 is CASSDYNEQFF. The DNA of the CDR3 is TGTGCCAGCAGTGACTACAATGAGCAGTTCTTC. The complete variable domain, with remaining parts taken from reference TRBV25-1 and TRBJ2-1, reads EADIYQTPRYLVIGTGKKITLECSQTMGHDKMYWYQQDPGMELHLIHYSYGVNSTEKGDLSSESTVSRIRTEHFPLTLESARPSHTSQYLCASSDYNEQFFGPGTRLTVL.

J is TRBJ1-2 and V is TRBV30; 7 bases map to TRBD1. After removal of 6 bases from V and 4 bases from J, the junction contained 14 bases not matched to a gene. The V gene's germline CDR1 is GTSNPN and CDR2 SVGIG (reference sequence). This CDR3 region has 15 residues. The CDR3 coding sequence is TGTGCCTGCTTTACCTCGACAGGGATCCCCTATGGCTACACCTTC. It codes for CACFTSTGIPYGYTF.

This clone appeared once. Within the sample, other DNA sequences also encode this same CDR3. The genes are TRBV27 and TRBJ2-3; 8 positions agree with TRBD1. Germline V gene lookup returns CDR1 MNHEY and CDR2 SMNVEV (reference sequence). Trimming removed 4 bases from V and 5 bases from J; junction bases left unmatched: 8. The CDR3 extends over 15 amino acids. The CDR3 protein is CASSYRGMGVDTQYF. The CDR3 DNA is TGTGCCAGCAGTTACAGGGGGATGGGGGTAGATACGCAGTATTTT.

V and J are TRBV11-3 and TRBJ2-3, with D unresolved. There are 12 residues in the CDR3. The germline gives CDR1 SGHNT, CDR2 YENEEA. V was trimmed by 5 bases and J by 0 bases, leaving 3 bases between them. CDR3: CASSPSTDTQYF. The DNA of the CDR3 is TGTGCCAGCAGCCCCAGCACAGATACGCAGTATTTT.

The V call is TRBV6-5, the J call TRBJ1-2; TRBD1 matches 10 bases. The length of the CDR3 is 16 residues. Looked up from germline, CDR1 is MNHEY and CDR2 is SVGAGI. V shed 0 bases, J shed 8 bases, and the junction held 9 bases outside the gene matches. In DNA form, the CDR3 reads TGTGCCAGCAGTTACTCCAGGACAGGGGGGTCACCAGGCTACACCTTC. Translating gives CASSYSRTGGSPGYTF.

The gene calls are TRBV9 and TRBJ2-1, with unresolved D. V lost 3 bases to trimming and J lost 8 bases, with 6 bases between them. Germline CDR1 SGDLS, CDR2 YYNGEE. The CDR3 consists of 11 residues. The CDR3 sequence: CASSDLYEQFF. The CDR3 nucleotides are TGTGCCAGCAGCGATCTGTATGAGCAGTTCTTC.

The CDR3 loop is CASSVPTQGFLNTEAFF. The CDR3, as DNA: TGTGCCAGCAGTGTACCAACACAGGGGTTTTTGAACACTGAAGCTTTCTTT. This sequence joins TRBV28 and TRBJ1-1; 7 nucleotides align to TRBD1. The length of the CDR3 is 17 residues. Germline CDR1 and CDR2: MDHEN and SYDVKM. The ends lost 5 bases at V and 0 bases at J; junction bases unmatched: 12. The whole variable domain, remainder taken from reference TRBV28 and TRBJ1-1, is DVKVTQSSRYLVKRTGEKVFLECVQDMDHENMFWYRQDPGLGLRLIYFSYDVKMKEKGDIPEGYSVSREKKERFSLILESASTNQTSMYLCASSVPTQGFLNTEAFFGQGTRLTVV.

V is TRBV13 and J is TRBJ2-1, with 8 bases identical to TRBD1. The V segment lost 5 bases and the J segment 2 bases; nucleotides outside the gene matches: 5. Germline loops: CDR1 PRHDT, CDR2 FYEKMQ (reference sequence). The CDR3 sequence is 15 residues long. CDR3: CASSRRTGTYNEQFF. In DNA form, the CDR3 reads TGTGCCAGCAGCAGACGGACAGGGACCTACAATGAGCAGTTCTTC.

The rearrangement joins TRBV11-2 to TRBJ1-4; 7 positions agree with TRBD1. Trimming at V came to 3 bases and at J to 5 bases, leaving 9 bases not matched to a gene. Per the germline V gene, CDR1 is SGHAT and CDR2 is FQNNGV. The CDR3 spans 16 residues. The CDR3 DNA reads TGTGCCAGCAGCTTTGGGGGTGAGGGGGCGAATGAAAAACTGTTTTTT. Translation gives CASSFGGEGANEKLFF.

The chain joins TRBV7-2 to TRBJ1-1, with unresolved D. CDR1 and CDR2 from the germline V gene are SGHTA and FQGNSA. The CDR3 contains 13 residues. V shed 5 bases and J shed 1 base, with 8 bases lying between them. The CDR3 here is CASSQRGNTEAFF. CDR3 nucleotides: TGTGCCAGCAGCCAGAGAGGGAACACTGAAGCTTTCTTT.

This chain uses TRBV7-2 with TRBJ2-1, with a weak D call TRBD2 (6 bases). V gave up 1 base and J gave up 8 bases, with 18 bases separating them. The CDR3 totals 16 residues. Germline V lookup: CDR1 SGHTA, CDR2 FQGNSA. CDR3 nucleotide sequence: TGTGCCAGCAGCTTAGTCGGGACCAGCGGGTCCGATGAGCAGTTCTTC. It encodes CASSLVGTSGSDEQFF. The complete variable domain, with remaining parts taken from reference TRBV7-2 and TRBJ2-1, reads GAGVSQSPSNKVTEKGKDVELRCDPISGHTALYWYRQSLGQGLEFLIYFQGNSAPDKSGLPSDRFSAERTGGSVSTLTIQRTQQEDSAVYLCASSLVGTSGSDEQFFGPGTRLTVL.

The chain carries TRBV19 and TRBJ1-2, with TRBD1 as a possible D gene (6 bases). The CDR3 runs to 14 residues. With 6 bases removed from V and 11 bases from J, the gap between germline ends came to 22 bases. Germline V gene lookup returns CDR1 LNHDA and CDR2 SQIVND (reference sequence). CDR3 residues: CASRDRDNRMGYTF. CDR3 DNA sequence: TGTGCCAGTAGGGACAGAGATAACCGTATGGGGTACACCTTC.

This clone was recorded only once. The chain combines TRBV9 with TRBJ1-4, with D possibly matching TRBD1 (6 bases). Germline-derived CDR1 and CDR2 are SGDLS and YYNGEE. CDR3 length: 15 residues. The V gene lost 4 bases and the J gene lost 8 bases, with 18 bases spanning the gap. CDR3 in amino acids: CASSPWGGAREKLFF. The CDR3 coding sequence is TGTGCCAGCAGCCCCTGGGGGGGGGCGCGCGAAAAACTGTTTTTT.

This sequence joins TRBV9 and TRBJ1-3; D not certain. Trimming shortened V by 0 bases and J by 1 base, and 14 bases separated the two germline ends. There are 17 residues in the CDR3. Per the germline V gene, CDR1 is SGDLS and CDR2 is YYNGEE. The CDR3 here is CASSVEMWPDSGNTIYF. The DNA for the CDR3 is TGTGCCAGCAGCGTAGAGATGTGGCCCGATTCTGGAAACACCATATATTTT.

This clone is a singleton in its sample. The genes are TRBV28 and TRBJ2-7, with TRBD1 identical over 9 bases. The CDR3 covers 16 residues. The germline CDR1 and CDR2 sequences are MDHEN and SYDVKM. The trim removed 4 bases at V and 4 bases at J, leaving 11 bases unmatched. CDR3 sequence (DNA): TGTGCCAGCAGTTCGACGGGACAGGGAAGCGGGTACGAGCAGTACTTC. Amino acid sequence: CASSSTGQGSGYEQYF.

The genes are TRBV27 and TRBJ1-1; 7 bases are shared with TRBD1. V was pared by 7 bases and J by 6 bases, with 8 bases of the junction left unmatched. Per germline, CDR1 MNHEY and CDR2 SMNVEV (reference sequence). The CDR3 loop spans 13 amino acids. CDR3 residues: CASTHRGMAEAFF. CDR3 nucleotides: TGTGCCAGCACCCACAGGGGAATGGCTGAAGCTTTCTTT.

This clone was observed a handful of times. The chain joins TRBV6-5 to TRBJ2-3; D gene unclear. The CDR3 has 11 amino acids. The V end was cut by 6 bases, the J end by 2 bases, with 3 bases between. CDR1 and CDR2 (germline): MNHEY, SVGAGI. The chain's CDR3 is CASRYTDTQYF. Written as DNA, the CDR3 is TGTGCCAGCAGATACACAGATACGCAGTATTTT.

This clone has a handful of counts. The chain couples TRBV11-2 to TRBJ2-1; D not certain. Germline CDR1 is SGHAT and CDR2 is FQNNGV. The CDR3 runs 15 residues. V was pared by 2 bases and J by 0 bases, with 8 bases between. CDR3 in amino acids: CASSLLQSSYNEQFF. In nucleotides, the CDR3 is TGTGCCAGCAGCTTACTCCAGAGCTCCTACAATGAGCAGTTCTTC.

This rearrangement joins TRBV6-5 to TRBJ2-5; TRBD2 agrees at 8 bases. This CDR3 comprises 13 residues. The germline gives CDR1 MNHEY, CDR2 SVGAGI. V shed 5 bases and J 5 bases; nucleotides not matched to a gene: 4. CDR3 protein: CASSTSGRETQYF. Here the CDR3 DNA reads TGTGCCAGCAGTACTAGCGGCCGGGAGACCCAGTACTTC.

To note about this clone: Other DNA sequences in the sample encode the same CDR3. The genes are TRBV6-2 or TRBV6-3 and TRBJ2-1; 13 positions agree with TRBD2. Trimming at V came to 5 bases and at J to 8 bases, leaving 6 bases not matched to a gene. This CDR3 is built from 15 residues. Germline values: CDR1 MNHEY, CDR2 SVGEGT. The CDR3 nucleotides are TGTGCCAGCAGTGTACTAGCGGGAGGGAACTATGAGCAGTTCTTC. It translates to CASSVLAGGNYEQFF.

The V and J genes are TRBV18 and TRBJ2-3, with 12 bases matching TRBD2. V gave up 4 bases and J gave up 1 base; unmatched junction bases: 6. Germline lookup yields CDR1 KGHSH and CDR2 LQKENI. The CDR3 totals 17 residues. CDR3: CASSRGTSGRGTDTQYF. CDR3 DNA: TGTGCCAGCTCACGAGGGACTAGCGGGCGTGGCACAGATACGCAGTATTTT. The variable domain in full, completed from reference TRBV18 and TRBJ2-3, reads NAGVMQNPRHLVRRRGQEARLRCSPMKGHSHVYWYRQLPEEGLKFMVYLQKENIIDESGMPKERFSAEFPKEGPSILRIQQVVRGDSAAYFCASSRGTSGRGTDTQYFGPGTRLTVL.

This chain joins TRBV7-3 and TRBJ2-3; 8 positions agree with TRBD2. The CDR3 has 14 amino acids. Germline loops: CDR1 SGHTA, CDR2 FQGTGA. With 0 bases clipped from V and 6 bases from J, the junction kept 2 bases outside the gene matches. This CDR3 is CASSLTAGVDTQYF. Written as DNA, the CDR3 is TGTGCCAGCAGCTTAACAGCGGGAGTTGATACGCAGTATTTT. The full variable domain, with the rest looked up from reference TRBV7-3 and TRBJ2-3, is GAGVSQTPSNKVTEKGKYVELRCDPISGHTALYWYRQSLGQGPEFLIYFQGTGAADDSGLPNDRFFAVRPEGSVSTLKIQRTERGDSAVYLCASSLTAGVDTQYFGPGTRLTVL.